What follows are 26 T cell receptor beta chains derived from one specimen sequenced in a study of blood T cell repertoires in COVID-19. Clones were sequenced by immunoSEQ multiplex PCR, and TCRdb holds only the in-frame ones, with some missing. The data show tens of thousands of clones, with about 74% seen just once and less than 25% held by the top ten. Sequencing input: peripheral blood. Every receptor here comes from a human donor in a cohort sampled during active COVID-19.

The chain recombines TRBV12-3 or TRBV12-4 with TRBJ1-4, with 7 bases fitting TRBD1. The CDR3 consists of 12 residues. After removal of 8 bases from V and 5 bases from J, the junction contained 2 bases not matched to a gene. The CDR3: CASSRGNEKLFF. In DNA form, the CDR3 reads TGTGCCAGCTCCAGGGGGAATGAAAAACTGTTTTTT.

V is TRBV29-1 and J is TRBJ2-3, with D possibly being TRBD1 (5 bases). V lost 5 bases and J 2 bases, leaving 11 bases between the germline ends. The germline gives CDR1 SQVTM, CDR2 ANQGSEA. The CDR3 has 13 amino acids. CDR3 bases: TGCAGCGTTCGACAGCGTGTCACAGATACGCAGTATTTT. Amino acid sequence: CSVRQRVTDTQYF.

V is TRBV9 and J is TRBJ2-6; D gene uncertain. The germline CDR1 and CDR2 sequences are SGDLS and YYNGEE. The CDR3 covers 16 residues. With 3 bases removed from V and 3 bases from J, the gap between germline ends came to 13 bases. The CDR3 DNA sequence: TGTGCCAGCAGCGCTCCCACCAGGCGTGGGGCCAACGTCCTGACTTTC. Translated, it gives CASSAPTRRGANVLTF. The full variable domain, its missing parts supplied by reference TRBV9 and TRBJ2-6, is DSGVTQTPKHLITATGQRVTLRCSPRSGDLSVYWYQQSLDQGLQFLIQYYNGEERAKGNILERFSAQQFPDLHSELNLSSLELGDSALYFCASSAPTRRGANVLTFGAGSRLTVL.

This clone was detected only a few times. V gene TRBV18 combines with J gene TRBJ2-7; D might be TRBD1 (7 bases). CDR3 size: 14 residues. Germline V gives CDR1 KGHSH, CDR2 LQKENI. V gave up 0 bases and J gave up 3 bases, with 9 bases separating them. CDR3 protein: CASSPPRDSYEQYF. The CDR3 DNA sequence: TGTGCCAGCTCACCACCGCGGGACAGCTACGAGCAGTACTTC.

The chain couples TRBV6-2 or TRBV6-3 to TRBJ1-1; TRBD1 might be the D (5 bases). The V and J ends lost 0 bases and 1 base respectively, with 27 bases between them. Germline CDR1 MNHEY, CDR2 SVGEGT. This CDR3 is 21 amino acids long. The CDR3 DNA reads as TGTGCCAGCAGTTACTCGACGTATCAAGGGGCGATGGTACTCAGGAACACTGAAGCTTTCTTT. It specifies CASSYSTYQGAMVLRNTEAFF.

This rearrangement joins TRBV29-1 to TRBJ1-5; D uncertain. V lost 3 bases and J 0 bases, leaving 15 bases between the germline ends. This CDR3 contains 16 residues. The germline V gene has CDR1 SQVTM and CDR2 ANQGSEA. CDR3 DNA: TGCAGCGTTGATTACGGGAATCAGTATAGCAATCAGCCCCAGCATTTT. It specifies CSVDYGNQYSNQPQHF. The entire variable domain, with the rest obtained from reference TRBV29-1 and TRBJ1-5, is as follows: SAVISQKPSRDICQRGTSLTIQCQVDSQVTMMFWYRQQPGQSLTLIATANQGSEATYESGFVIDKFPISRPNLTFSTLTVSNMSPEDSSIYLCSVDYGNQYSNQPQHFGDGTRLSIL.

This clone was recorded once. The gene calls are TRBV12-5 and TRBJ1-1, with D perhaps matching TRBD1 (6 bases). V dropped 0 bases and J dropped 2 bases, with 16 bases sitting between them. Per germline, CDR1 LGHNT and CDR2 FRNRAP. This CDR3 has 17 residues. CDR3 sequence reads: CASGLVRGGQSNTEAFF. CDR3 nucleotides: TGTGCTAGTGGTTTGGTACGGGGTGGACAGAGCAACACTGAAGCTTTCTTT.

The rearrangement links TRBV15 to TRBJ1-1; 7 nucleotides align to TRBD1. The CDR3 spans 14 residues. Germline V gene lookup returns CDR1 LNHNV and CDR2 YYDKDF (reference sequence). J lost 1 base, V lost 5 bases, and 4 bases had no gene match. For the CDR3, the DNA is TGTGCCACCAGCCCCCGGACAGGGAACACTGAAGCTTTCTTT. It specifies CATSPRTGNTEAFF.

V and J are TRBV4-3 and TRBJ2-1; 8 bases map to TRBD2. The CDR3 has 15 amino acids. The germline V gene encodes CDR1 LGHNA and CDR2 YSLEER. J lost 5 bases, V lost 1 base, and 4 bases had no gene match. The CDR3 DNA reads TGCGCCAGCAGCCAAGCCCTAGCGGGTAACAATGAGCAGTTCTTC. Translated, it gives CASSQALAGNNEQFF.

This clone was observed once. This sequence joins TRBV5-1 and TRBJ2-2; tentative D call: TRBD1 (6 bases). The CDR3 spans 17 residues. The V end lost 3 bases, the J end lost 0 bases, and 15 bases lay between the germline ends. From germline, CDR1 is SGHRS and CDR2 YFSETQ. CDR3 loop: CASSSRGTVANTGELFF. The CDR3 DNA is TGCGCCAGCAGCTCTAGGGGGACGGTCGCGAACACCGGGGAGCTGTTTTTT.

This sequence joins TRBV5-1 and TRBJ2-2; 8 bases align to TRBD1. Trimming took 4 bases from V and 4 from J; bases not matched to a gene: 9. CDR3 length: 16 residues. Germline assignment: CDR1 SGHRS and CDR2 YFSETQ. CDR3 nucleotide sequence: TGCGCCAGCAGCGAGGGACAGGAGACCGGCACCGGGGAGCTGTTTTTT. It is translated as CASSEGQETGTGELFF.

The V and J genes are TRBV7-2 and TRBJ1-1, with 10 positions matching TRBD1. Germline trimming cut 3 bases from V and 3 bases from J; bases unmatched to any gene: 4. The CDR3 contains 15 residues. Germline CDR1 and CDR2: SGHTA and FQGNSA. The CDR3 DNA is TGTGCCAGCAGCTTGACAGGGGGCCAGTACACTGAAGCTTTCTTT. Amino acid sequence: CASSLTGGQYTEAFF.

This chain connects TRBV28 to TRBJ1-1; TRBD1 matches 11 bases. Germline V lookup: CDR1 MDHEN, CDR2 SYDVKM. The length of the CDR3 is 15 residues. V was clipped by 5 bases and J by 4 bases; unmatched bases: 6. DNA for the CDR3: TGTGCCAGCAGTAACCATGGGACAGGGGGCACTGAAGCTTTCTTT. It encodes CASSNHGTGGTEAFF.

The chain uses TRBV6-2 or TRBV6-3 and TRBJ1-1, with TRBD1 identical over 8 bases. Per germline, CDR1 MNHEY and CDR2 SVGEGT. V lost 5 bases and J lost 1; bases outside the gene matches: 3. The CDR3 runs 14 residues. The CDR3 region has the DNA TGTGCCAGCAGTCCGACAGGGGAGAACACTGAAGCTTTCTTT. Protein sequence: CASSPTGENTEAFF.

The chain is built from TRBV6-6 and TRBJ1-6; maybe TRBD1 (5 bases). Germline values: CDR1 MNHNY, CDR2 SVGAGI (reference sequence). This CDR3 has 19 amino acids. The V gene lost 5 bases and the J gene lost 0 bases, with 20 bases spanning the gap. The CDR3 coding sequence is TGTGCCAGCAGTCCCTTGGGGGGGGTAAGGAGCTCCTATAATTCACCCCTCCACTTT. Its translation is CASSPLGGVRSSYNSPLHF.

The CDR3 DNA sequence: TGTGCCAGCAGCCCCCGGACTAGTCAGGAGACCCAGTACTTC. Amino acids: CASSPRTSQETQYF. V is TRBV3-1 (or the pseudogene TRBV3-2) and J is TRBJ2-5, with TRBD2 matching over 7 bases. The CDR3 is 14 amino acids. Germline V gives CDR1 LGHDT, CDR2 YNNKEL (reference sequence). V gave up 4 bases and J gave up 5 bases; unmatched junction bases: 7.

The chain links TRBV2 to TRBJ2-6; D gene unclear. V lost 6 bases to trimming and J lost 0 bases, with 12 bases between them. CDR3 length: 16 residues. Germline V lookup: CDR1 SNHLY, CDR2 FYNNEI. CDR3 nucleotides: TGTGCCAGCAGAGAAATGAGGAGCTCTGGGGCCAACGTCCTGACTTTC. Protein sequence: CASREMRSSGANVLTF.

J is TRBJ2-7 and V is TRBV7-2; 7 bases align to TRBD1. The CDR3 runs 14 residues. V was pared by 7 bases and J by 0 bases, with 6 bases of the junction left unmatched. Germline CDR1 SGHTA, CDR2 FQGNSA. CDR3 amino acids: CASTMTGSSYEQYF. DNA of the CDR3: TGTGCCAGCACTATGACAGGGAGCTCCTACGAGCAGTACTTC.

The chain links TRBV27 to TRBJ1-4; D call uncertain. The CDR3 runs 15 residues. Trimming took off 0 bases at V and 0 bases at J, with 5 bases between the two ends. Germline CDR1 is MNHEY and CDR2 is SMNVEV (reference sequence). The CDR3, as DNA: TGTGCCAGCAGTTTATCGTCATCAACTAATGAAAAACTGTTTTTT. Its protein product is CASSLSSSTNEKLFF.

The rearrangement links TRBV7-2 to TRBJ2-3; D unclear. The V and J ends lost 3 bases and 2 bases respectively, with 9 bases between them. This CDR3 has 14 residues. Germline lookup yields CDR1 SGHTA and CDR2 FQGNSA. The CDR3 region has the DNA TGTGCCAGCAGCTTGCGACTCCCCACAGATACGCAGTATTTT. Protein product: CASSLRLPTDTQYF.

The gene calls are TRBV3-1 (or the pseudogene TRBV3-2) and TRBJ1-4; D possibly corresponds to TRBD1 (6 bases). The V gene's germline CDR1 is LGHDT and CDR2 YNNKEL (reference sequence). Deletions cut 6 bases from V and 4 bases from J, with 15 bases between. CDR3 length: 15 residues. The CDR3 nucleotides are TGTGCCAGCAGACGCAGGACAGCGGATAATGAAAAACTGTTTTTT. Encoded protein: CASRRRTADNEKLFF.

The genes are TRBV15 and TRBJ1-1; 7 bases line up with TRBD1. This CDR3 contains 15 residues. Losses at the gene ends were 5 bases for V and 0 bases for J; bases not matched to a gene: 6. Germline CDR1 LNHNV, CDR2 YYDKDF (reference sequence). CDR3 in DNA: TGTGCCACCAGCTCGGAACAGGGGATGAACACTGAAGCTTTCTTT. This sequence encodes CATSSEQGMNTEAFF.

The chain carries TRBV3-1 (or the pseudogene TRBV3-2) and TRBJ2-3; no firm D call. The CDR3 has 13 residues. Deletions cut 2 bases from V and 2 bases from J, with 5 bases between. Germline V gene data show CDR1 as LGHDT and CDR2 as YNNKEL (reference sequence). The CDR3: CASSQQLTDTQYF. CDR3 in DNA: TGTGCCAGCAGCCAACAACTCACAGATACGCAGTATTTT.

This sequence joins TRBV27 and TRBJ1-2, with D maybe TRBD1 (5 bases). Trimming left V 4 bases short and J 7 bases short, with 19 bases between. CDR3 size: 15 residues. The germline V gene encodes CDR1 MNHEY and CDR2 SMNVEV (reference sequence). CDR3 sequence (DNA): TGTGCCAGCAGTTCCCCCCGTACAGGAGCTGTTGGCTACACCTTC. Encoded protein: CASSSPRTGAVGYTF.

This clone has just one count. The chain carries TRBV11-2 and TRBJ2-3; the D is unclear. V lost 5 bases, J lost 8 bases, and 14 bases lay in between. Germline CDR1 is SGHAT and CDR2 is FQNNGV. The CDR3 has 13 residues. The CDR3 reads CASSPDRVRTQYF. In nucleotides, the CDR3 is TGTGCCAGCAGCCCCGATCGTGTGCGTACGCAGTATTTT.

Remarks on this clone: One junction end does not reproduce the germline sequence, and a read error may be involved. This chain joins TRBV4-1 and TRBJ1-4; D unresolved. From germline, CDR1 is MGHRA and CDR2 YSYEKL. This CDR3 is 15 amino acids long. This CDR3 is CASSKDPATNEKLFF. The DNA for the CDR3 is TGCGCCAGCAGCAAAGATCCCGCAACTAATGAAAAACTGTTTTTT.